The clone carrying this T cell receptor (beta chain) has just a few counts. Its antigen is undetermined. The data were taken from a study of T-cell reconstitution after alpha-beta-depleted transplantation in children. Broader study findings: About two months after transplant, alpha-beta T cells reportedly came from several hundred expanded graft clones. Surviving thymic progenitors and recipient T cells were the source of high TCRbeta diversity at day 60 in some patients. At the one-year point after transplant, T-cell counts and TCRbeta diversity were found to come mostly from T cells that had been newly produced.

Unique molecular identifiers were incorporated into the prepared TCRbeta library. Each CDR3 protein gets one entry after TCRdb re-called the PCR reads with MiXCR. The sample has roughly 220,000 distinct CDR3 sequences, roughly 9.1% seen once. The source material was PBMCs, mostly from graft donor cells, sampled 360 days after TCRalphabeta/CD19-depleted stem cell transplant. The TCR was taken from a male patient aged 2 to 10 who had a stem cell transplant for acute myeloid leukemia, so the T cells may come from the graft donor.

The chain's CDR3 is CASRGQQGDAGELFF. Here the CDR3 DNA reads TGTGCCAGCAGGGGACAACAGGGCGACGCCGGGGAGCTGTTTTTT. The gene calls are TRBV12-3 or TRBV12-4 and TRBJ2-2; D might be TRBD1 (6 bases). The CDR3 totals 15 residues. The V end was cut by 6 bases, the J end by 6 bases, with 17 bases between.